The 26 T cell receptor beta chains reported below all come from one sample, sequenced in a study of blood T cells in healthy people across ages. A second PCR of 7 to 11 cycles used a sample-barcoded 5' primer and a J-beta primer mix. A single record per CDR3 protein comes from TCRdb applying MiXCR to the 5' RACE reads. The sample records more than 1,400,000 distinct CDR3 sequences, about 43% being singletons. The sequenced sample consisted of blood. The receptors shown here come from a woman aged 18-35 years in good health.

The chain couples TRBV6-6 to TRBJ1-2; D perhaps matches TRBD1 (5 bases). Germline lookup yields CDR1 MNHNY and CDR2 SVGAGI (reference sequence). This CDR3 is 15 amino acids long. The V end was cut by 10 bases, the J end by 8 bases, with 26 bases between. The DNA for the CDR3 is TGTGCCACTAACCCACTTGACCGGGACCGAGAGGGCTACACCTTC. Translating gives CATNPLDRDREGYTF.

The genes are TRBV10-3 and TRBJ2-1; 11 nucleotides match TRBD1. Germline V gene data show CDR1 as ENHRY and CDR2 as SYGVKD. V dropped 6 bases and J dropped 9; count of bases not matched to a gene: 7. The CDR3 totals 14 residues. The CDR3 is CAIREGTGGGEQFF. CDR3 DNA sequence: TGTGCCATCAGAGAAGGGACAGGGGGGGGTGAGCAGTTCTTC.

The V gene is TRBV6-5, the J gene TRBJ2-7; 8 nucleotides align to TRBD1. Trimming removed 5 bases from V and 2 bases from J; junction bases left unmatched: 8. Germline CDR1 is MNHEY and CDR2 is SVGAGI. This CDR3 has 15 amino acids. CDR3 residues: CASSPRDRYPYEQYF. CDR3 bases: TGTGCCAGCAGTCCCCGGGACAGGTATCCCTACGAGCAGTACTTC.

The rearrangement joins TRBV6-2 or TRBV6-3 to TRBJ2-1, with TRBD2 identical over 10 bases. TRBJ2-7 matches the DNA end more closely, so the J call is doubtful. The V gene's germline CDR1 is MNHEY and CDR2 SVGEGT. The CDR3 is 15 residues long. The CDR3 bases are TGTGCCAGCAGTCAACTAGCGGGGATTTACAATGAGCAGTACTTC. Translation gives CASSQLAGIYNEQYF.

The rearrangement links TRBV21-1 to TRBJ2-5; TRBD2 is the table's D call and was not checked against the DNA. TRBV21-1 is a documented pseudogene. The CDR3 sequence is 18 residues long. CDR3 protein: CASILSPLARDQHSEQYF. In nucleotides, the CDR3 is TGTGCCAGCATCCTATCCCCTCTAGCGCGGGATCAACACAGTGAGCAGTACTTC.

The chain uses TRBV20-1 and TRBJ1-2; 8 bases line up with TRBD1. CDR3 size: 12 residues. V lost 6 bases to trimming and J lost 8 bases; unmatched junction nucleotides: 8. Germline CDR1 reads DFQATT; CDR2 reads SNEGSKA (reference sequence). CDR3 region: CSALPGGAGYTF. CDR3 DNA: TGCAGTGCCCTTCCAGGGGGCGCGGGCTACACCTTC.

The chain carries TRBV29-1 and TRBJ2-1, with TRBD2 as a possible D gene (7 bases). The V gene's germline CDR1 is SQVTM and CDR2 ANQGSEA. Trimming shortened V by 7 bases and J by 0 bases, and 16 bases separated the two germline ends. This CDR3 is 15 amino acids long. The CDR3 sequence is CSGGGGDYSYNEQFF. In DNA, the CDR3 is TGCAGCGGAGGGGGAGGGGACTACTCCTACAATGAGCAGTTCTTC.

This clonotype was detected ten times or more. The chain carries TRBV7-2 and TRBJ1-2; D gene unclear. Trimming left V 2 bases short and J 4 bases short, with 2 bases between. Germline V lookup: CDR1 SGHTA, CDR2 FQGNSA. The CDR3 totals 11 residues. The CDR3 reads CASSLTYGYTF. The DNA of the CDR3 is TGTGCCAGCAGCTTAACCTATGGCTACACCTTC.

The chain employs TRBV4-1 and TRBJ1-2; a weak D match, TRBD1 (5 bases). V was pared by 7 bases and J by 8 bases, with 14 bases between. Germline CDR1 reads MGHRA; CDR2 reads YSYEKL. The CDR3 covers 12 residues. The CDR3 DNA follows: TGCGCCAGCATCCATGACGGGGACGGCTACACCTTC. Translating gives CASIHDGDGYTF.

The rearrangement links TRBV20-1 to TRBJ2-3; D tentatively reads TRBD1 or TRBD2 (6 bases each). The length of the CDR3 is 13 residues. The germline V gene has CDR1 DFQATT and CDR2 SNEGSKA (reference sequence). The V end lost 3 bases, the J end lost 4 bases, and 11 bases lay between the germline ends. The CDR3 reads CSARSGASDTQYF. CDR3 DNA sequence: TGCAGTGCTAGGTCGGGGGCCTCAGATACGCAGTATTTT.

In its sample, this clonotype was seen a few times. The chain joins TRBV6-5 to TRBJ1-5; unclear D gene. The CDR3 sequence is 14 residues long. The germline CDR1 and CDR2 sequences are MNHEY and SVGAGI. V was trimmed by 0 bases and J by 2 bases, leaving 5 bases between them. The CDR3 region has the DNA TGTGCCAGCAGTTACTCTTATGGCAATCAGCCCCAGCATTTT. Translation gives CASSYSYGNQPQHF.

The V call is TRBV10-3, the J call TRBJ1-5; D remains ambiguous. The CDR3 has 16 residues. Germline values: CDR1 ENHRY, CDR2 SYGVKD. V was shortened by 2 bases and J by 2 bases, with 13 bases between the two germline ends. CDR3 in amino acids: CAISEGPITGNQPQHF. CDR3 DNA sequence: TGTGCCATCAGTGAGGGCCCAATTACCGGCAATCAGCCCCAGCATTTT.

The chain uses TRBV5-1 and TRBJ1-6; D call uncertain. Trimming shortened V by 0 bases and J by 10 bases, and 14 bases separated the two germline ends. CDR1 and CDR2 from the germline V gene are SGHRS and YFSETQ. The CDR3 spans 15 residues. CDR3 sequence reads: CASSLGRQGLSPLHF. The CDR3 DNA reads TGCGCCAGCAGCTTGGGACGCCAAGGACTATCACCCCTCCACTTT.

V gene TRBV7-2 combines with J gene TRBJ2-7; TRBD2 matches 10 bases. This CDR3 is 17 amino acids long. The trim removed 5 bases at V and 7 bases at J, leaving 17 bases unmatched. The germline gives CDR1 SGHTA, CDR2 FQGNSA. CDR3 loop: CASSPPRRLAGHNEQYF. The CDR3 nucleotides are TGTGCCAGCAGCCCCCCCCGTCGACTAGCGGGCCACAATGAGCAGTACTTC.

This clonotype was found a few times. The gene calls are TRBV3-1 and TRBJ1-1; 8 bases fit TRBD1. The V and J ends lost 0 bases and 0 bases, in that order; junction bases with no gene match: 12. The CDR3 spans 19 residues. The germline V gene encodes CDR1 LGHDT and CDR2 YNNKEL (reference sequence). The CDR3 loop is CASSQDTLSGGFMNTEAFF. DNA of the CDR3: TGTGCCAGCAGCCAAGACACGTTGTCAGGGGGCTTTATGAACACTGAAGCTTTCTTT.

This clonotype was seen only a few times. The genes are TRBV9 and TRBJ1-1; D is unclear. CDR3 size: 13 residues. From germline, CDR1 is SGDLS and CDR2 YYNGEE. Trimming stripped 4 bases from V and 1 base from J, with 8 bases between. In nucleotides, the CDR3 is TGTGCCAGCAGCCGGGCTTCGAACACTGAAGCTTTCTTT. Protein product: CASSRASNTEAFF.

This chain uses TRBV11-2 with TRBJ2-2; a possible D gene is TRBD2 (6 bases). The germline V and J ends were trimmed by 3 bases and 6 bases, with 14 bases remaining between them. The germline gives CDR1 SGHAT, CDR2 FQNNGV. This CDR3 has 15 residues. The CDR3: CASSLGGISAGELFF. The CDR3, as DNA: TGTGCCAGCAGCTTGGGGGGAATAAGCGCCGGGGAGCTGTTTTTT.

The CDR3 bases are TGCAGTGCTAGAGATCAGACTAGCAGCTCCTACGAGCAGTACTTC. Translating it yields CSARDQTSSSYEQYF. The chain links TRBV20-1 to TRBJ2-7; TRBD2 aligns across 7 bases. CDR1 is DFQATT, CDR2 SNEGSKA, per germline (reference sequence). The CDR3 is made up of 15 amino acids. V trimming: 0 bases; J trimming: 0 bases; junction bases outside the gene matches: 5.

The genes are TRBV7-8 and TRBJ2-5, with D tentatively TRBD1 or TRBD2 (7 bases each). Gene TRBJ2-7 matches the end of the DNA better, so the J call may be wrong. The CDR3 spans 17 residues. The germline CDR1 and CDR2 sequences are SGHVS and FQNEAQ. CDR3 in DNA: TGTGCCAGCAGCCCGAAACCCGGGACAGCTGCGGGGGCCGAGCAGTACTTC. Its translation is CASSPKPGTAAGAEQYF.

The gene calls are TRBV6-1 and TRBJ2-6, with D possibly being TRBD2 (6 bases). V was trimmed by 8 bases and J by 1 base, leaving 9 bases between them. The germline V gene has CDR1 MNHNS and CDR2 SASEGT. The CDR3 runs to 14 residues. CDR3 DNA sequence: TGTGCCAGCGTTGCGGGGTCTGGGGCCAACGTCCTGACTTTC. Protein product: CASVAGSGANVLTF.

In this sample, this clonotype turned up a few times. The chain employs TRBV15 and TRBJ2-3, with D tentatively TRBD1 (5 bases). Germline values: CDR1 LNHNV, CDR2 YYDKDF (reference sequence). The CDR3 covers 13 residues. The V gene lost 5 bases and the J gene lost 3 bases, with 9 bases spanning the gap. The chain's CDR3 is CATSQGFTDTQYF. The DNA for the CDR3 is TGTGCCACCAGCCAGGGTTTTACAGATACGCAGTATTTT.

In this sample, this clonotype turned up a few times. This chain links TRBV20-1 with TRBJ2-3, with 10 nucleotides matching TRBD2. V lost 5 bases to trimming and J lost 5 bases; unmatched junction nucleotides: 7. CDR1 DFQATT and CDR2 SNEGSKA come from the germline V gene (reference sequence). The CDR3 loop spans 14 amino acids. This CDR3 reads CSASSSGRGDTQYF. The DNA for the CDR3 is TGCAGTGCTTCCTCTAGCGGGAGAGGAGATACGCAGTATTTT.

CDR3: CASSYSAGPRDTQYF. The CDR3 DNA reads TGTGCCAGCAGTTACTCAGCGGGGCCCAGGGATACGCAGTATTTT. The chain combines TRBV6-5 with TRBJ2-3; 7 positions match TRBD2. The CDR3 runs to 15 residues. V trimming: 0 bases; J trimming: 6 bases; junction bases outside the gene matches: 6. The germline CDR1 and CDR2 sequences are MNHEY and SVGAGI.

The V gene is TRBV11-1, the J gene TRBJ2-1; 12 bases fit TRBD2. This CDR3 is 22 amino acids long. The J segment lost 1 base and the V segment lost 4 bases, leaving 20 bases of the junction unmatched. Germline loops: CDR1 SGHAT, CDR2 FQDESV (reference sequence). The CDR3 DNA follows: TGTGCCAGCAGCTCCCTTAGTGGTGGGACTAGCGGGCCCCTAATTTCCTACAATGAGCAGTTCTTC. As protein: CASSSLSGGTSGPLISYNEQFF.

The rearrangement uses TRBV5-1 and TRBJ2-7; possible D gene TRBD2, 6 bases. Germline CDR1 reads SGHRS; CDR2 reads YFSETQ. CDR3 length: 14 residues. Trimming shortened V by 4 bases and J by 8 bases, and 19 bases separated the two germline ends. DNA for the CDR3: TGCGCCAGCAGCCCCCCCGGGACTCCTCCCCAGCAGTACTTC. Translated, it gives CASSPPGTPPQQYF.

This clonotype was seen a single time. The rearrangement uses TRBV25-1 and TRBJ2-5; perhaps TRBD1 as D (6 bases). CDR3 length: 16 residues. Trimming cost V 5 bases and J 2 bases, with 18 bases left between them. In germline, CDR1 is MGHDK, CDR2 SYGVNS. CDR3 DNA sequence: TGTGCCAGCAGTCCTCTAGACAGGAGCCTACAAGAGACCCAGTACTTC. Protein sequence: CASSPLDRSLQETQYF.